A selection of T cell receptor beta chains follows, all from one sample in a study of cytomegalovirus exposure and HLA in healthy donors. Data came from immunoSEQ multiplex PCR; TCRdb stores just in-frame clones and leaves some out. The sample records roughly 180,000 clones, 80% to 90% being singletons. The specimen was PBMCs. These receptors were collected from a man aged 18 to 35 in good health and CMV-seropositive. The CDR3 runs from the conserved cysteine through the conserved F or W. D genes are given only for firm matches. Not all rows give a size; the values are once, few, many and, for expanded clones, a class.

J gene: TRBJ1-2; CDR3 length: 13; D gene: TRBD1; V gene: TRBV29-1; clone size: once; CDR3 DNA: TGCAGCTCGAAGACAGGGGGCGAAGCAGGCTACACCTTC; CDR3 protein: CSSKTGGEAGYTF
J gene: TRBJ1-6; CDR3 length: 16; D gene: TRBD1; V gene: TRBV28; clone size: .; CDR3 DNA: TGTGCCAGCATCGGGGACAGGAGCTCCTATAATTCACCCCTCCACTTT; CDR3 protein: CASIGDRSSYNSPLHF
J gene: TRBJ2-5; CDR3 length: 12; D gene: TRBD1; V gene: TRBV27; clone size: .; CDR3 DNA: TGTGCCAGCAGTGTACAGGGGTTGGAGCAGTACTTC; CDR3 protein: CASSVQGLEQYF
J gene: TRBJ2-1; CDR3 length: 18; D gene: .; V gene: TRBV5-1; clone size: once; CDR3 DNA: TGCGCCAGCAGCCGTACCCGGGACAGCGGGCGTCTTGACAATGAGCAGTTCTTC; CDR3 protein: CASSRTRDSGRLDNEQFF
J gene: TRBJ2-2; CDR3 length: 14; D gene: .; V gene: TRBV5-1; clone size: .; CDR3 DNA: TGCGCCAGCAGCCTGGACGGGGTCACCGGGGAGCTGTTTTTT; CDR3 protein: CASSLDGVTGELFF
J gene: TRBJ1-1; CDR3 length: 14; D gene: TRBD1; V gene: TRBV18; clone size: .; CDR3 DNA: TGTGCCAGCTCACGACTGGACAGGGACACTGAAGCTTTCTTT; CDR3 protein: CASSRLDRDTEAFF
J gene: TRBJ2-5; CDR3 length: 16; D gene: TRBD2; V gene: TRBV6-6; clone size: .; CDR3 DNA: TGTGCCAGCAGTTACCCCCCTAGCGGGGGGGGAGAGACCCAGTACTTC; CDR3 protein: CASSYPPSGGGETQYF
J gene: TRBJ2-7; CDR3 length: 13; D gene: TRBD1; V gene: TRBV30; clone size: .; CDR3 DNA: TGTGCCTGGAACCGGGACAGGGACAACGGGCAGTACTTC; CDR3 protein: CAWNRDRDNGQYF
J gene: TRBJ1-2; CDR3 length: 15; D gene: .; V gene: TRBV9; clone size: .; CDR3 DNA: TGTGCCAGCAGCGTAGTTGGCAACATCAACTATGGCTACACCTTC; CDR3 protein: CASSVVGNINYGYTF
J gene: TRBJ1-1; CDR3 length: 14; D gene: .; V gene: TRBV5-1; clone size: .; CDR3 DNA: TGCGCCAGCAGCTCGACTACATTTAGCACTGAAGCTTTCTTT; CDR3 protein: CASSSTTFSTEAFF
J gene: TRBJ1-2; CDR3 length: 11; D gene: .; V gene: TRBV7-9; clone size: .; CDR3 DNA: TGTGCCAGCAGCTCAAACTATGGCTACACCTTC; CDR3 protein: CASSSNYGYTF
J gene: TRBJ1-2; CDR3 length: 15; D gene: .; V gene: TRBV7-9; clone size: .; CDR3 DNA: TGTGCCAGCAGCCCACTGGCGGGCGCCCGCTATGACTACACCTTC; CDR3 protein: CASSPLAGARYDYTF
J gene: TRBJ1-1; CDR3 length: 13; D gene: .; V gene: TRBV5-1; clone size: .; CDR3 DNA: TGCGCCAGCAGCCTTGAGGGTGGCACTGAAGCTTTCTTT; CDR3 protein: CASSLEGGTEAFF
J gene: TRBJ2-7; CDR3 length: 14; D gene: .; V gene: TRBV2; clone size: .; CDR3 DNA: TGTGCCAGCACCAGAGGTTCCAACTCCTACGAGCAGTACTTC; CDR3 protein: CASTRGSNSYEQYF
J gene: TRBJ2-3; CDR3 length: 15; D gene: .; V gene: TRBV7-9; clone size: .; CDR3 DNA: TGTGCCAGCAGCTTACCAGGCTCAAGCACAGATACGCAGTATTTT; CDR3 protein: CASSLPGSSTDTQYF
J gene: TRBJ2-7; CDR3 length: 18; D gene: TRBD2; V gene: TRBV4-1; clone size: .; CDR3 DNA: TGCGCCAGCAGCCAAGATGGTTTTAGCGGGGGTTCCCCTTACGAGCAGTACTTC; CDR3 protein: CASSQDGFSGGSPYEQYF
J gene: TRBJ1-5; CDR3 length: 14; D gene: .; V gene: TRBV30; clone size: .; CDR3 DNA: TGTGCCTGGAGTGTAAGTCAGAACAATCAGCCCCAGCATTTT; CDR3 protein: CAWSVSQNNQPQHF
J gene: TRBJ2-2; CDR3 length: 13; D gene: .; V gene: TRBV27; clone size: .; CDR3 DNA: TGTGCCAGCAGTTTATTCCTCACCGGGGAGCTGTTTTTT; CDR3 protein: CASSLFLTGELFF
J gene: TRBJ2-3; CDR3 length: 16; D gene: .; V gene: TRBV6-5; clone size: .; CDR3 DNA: TGTGCCAGCAGTTACTCCGTCCGGGGTTGGACAGATACGCAGTATTTT; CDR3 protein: CASSYSVRGWTDTQYF
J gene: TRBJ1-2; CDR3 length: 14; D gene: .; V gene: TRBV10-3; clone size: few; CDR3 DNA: TGTGCCTCAATTATGGATCCTCTAGGCTATGGCTACACCTTC; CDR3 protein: CASIMDPLGYGYTF
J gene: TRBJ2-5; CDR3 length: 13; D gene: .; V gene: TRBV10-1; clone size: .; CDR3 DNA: TGCGCCAGGACAGGCGAGGTGGGAGAGACCCAGTACTTC; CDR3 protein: CARTGEVGETQYF
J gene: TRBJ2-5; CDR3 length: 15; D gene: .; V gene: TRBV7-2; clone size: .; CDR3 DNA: TGTGCCAGCAGCTTAGGGGTGGGGGCCCAAGAGACCCAGTACTTC; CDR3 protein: CASSLGVGAQETQYF
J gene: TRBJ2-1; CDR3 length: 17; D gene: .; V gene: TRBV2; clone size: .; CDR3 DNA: TGTGCCAGCAGTGACCGGAGGACTGTTAGCTCCTACAATGAGCAGTTCTTC; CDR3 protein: CASSDRRTVSSYNEQFF
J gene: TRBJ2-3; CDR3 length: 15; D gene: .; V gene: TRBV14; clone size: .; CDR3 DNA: TGTGCCAGCAGTTACTTAACAGGTGTAGCAGATACGCAGTATTTT; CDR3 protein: CASSYLTGVADTQYF
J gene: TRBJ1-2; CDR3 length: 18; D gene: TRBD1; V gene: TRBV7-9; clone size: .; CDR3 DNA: TGTGCCAGCAGCCTAACTCCTACAGGGGGCGCCTTTAAGAATGGCTACACCTTC; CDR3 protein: CASSLTPTGGAFKNGYTF
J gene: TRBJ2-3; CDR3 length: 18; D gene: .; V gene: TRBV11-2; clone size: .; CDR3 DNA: TGTGCCAGCAGCTTAGAGGGTCTGGGGCGGGGCCGGCCGAATACGCAGTATTTT; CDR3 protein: CASSLEGLGRGRPNTQYF
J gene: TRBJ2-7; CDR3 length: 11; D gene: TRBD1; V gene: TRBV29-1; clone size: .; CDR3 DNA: TGCAGCACAGGGGACTCCTACGAGCAGTACTTC; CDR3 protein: CSTGDSYEQYF
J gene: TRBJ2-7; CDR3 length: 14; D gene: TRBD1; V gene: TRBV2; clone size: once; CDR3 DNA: TGTGCCAGCAGGCTTGACAGGGTAACCTACGAGCAGTACTTC; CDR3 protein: CASRLDRVTYEQYF
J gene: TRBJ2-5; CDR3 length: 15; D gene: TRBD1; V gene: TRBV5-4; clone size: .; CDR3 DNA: TGTGCCAGCAGCCGAGCTGACAGGGGGCTAGAGACCCAGTACTTC; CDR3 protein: CASSRADRGLETQYF
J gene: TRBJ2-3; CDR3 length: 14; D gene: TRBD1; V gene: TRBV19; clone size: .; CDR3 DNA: TGTGCCAGTAGTATGGGACAGGGCACAGATACGCAGTATTTT; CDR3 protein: CASSMGQGTDTQYF
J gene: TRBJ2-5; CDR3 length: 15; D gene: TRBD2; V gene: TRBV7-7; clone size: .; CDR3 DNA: TGTGCCAGCAGCTGGGGACGAGCGGGGCCCGAGACCCAGTACTTC; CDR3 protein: CASSWGRAGPETQYF